The 22 T cell receptor beta chains below were found in one sample sequenced in a study of T cell repertoires in cytomegalovirus infection (dated by TCRdb to between 2019 and 2020). Their recognized antigens are unknown. Reading the label with the study, this specimen's treatment or condition is: in vitro stimulation with specific CMV peptide epitopes to enrich CMV-specific T cells. Sequenced on an Illumina HiSeq 1500. Starting from the raw public reads, TCRdb applied fastp trimming at Q25, assembled clones with MiXCR and retained in-frame beta chains. Under each unique CDR3 protein, matching rows form one entry showing the most common genes and DNA. The sample table lists roughly 340,000 distinct CDR3 sequences, about 29% of them with a count of one. The top ten clones comprise over 15% of the sample. This specimen was cultured PBMCs, taken from culture after CMV antigen stimulation. These TCRs come from a human donor in good health (CMV status not recorded). Some clones in this sample may be carry-over from other donors' samples.

A few counts support this clonotype. As DNA, the CDR3 is TGTGCCATCAGTGAGCGTGACATCACTGAAGCTTTCTTT. Residues: CAISERDITEAFF. J is TRBJ1-1 and V is TRBV10-3, with D unclear. This CDR3 has 13 residues. From germline, CDR1 is ENHRY and CDR2 SYGVKD. V was shortened by 2 bases and J by 4 bases, with 8 bases between the two germline ends.

The chain combines TRBV7-8 with TRBJ2-1, with TRBD2 matching over 12 bases. The CDR3 has 17 amino acids. The junction had 8 bases not matched to a gene; V was cut back by 5 bases and J by 3 bases. Germline CDR1 is SGHVS and CDR2 is FQNEAQ. CDR3 in DNA: TGTGCCAGCAGCCTTTCTCTAGCGGGAGGGGGCTACAATGAGCAGTTCTTC. This encodes CASSLSLAGGGYNEQFF.

The chain combines TRBV12-3 or TRBV12-4 with TRBJ1-2, with D tentatively TRBD1 (5 bases). Trimming pared 8 bases from V and 6 bases from J, leaving 16 bases between. The CDR3 loop spans 13 amino acids. CDR3 in DNA: TGTGCCAGCTATCAGGGTATTATTCATGGCTACACCTTC. Amino acid sequence: CASYQGIIHGYTF.

This clonotype is a singleton in its sample. The chain recombines TRBV7-4 with TRBJ1-1; D gene ambiguous. From germline, CDR1 is SGHVT and CDR2 SQSDAQ. CDR3 length: 15 amino acids. Trimming pared 4 bases from V and 2 bases from J, leaving 14 bases between. The CDR3 loop reads CASSYILRPNTEAFF. The DNA for the CDR3 is TGTGCCAGCAGCTACATTTTAAGGCCTAACACTGAAGCTTTCTTT.

In this sample, this clonotype turned up many times. The J gene is TRBJ1-2, the V gene TRBV28; D is unresolved. Germline CDR1 reads MDHEN; CDR2 reads SYDVKM. There are 16 residues in the CDR3. Trimming removed 6 bases from V and 7 bases from J, with 24 bases in between. CDR3: CASRDFSTELRVGYTF. The CDR3 coding sequence is TGTGCCAGCAGGGATTTTTCTACCGAACTGAGGGTTGGCTACACCTTC.

The chain employs TRBV28 and TRBJ2-7; 7 bases fit TRBD1. From germline, CDR1 is MDHEN and CDR2 SYDVKM. This CDR3 contains 12 residues. J gave up 3 bases and V 8 bases, and 4 bases lay outside the gene matches. CDR3: CASRTGVYEQYF. The CDR3 nucleotides are TGTGCCAGCCGCACAGGGGTCTACGAGCAGTACTTC.

The table lists this clonotype with a few counts. The V gene is TRBV7-4, the J gene TRBJ1-5; D gene unclear. Germline CDR1 reads SGHVT; CDR2 reads SQSDAQ. Trimming took 5 bases from V and 5 from J, leaving 16 bases between them. The CDR3 is 15 amino acids. CDR3: CASSEFEGRDQPQHF. The CDR3 nucleotides read TGTGCCAGCAGCGAGTTTGAGGGCCGCGATCAGCCCCAGCATTTT.

Only a few counts were recorded for this clonotype. The rearrangement joins TRBV7-6 to TRBJ2-1; 8 nucleotides agree with TRBD1. Per germline, CDR1 SGHVS and CDR2 FNYEAQ. Trimming at V came to 1 base and at J to 9 bases, leaving 11 bases not matched to a gene. The CDR3 covers 16 residues. CDR3: CASSLGEDRATGEQFF. The CDR3 DNA is TGTGCCAGCAGCTTAGGTGAGGACAGGGCCACGGGTGAGCAGTTCTTC.

As for this clonotype: A read error may produce the germline difference seen at one junction end. V usage is TRBV2 and J usage is TRBJ1-5; 11 nucleotides agree with TRBD1. This CDR3 is 15 amino acids long. The germline V gene has CDR1 SNHLY and CDR2 FYNNEI. The CDR3 nucleotides read TGTGCCAGCAACCCGGGACAGGGGGGGGGTCAGCCCCTGCATTTT. It codes for CASNPGQGGGQPLHF.

V usage is TRBV7-9 and J usage is TRBJ2-1; no clear D gene. Trimming pared 1 base from V and 2 bases from J, leaving 9 bases between. The germline V gene encodes CDR1 SEHNR and CDR2 FQNEAQ (reference sequence). The CDR3 extends over 15 amino acids. The DNA of the CDR3 is TGTGCCAGCAGCTTAGAAGGAAAGCCCTACAATGAGCAGTTCTTC. Its translation is CASSLEGKPYNEQFF.

This chain joins TRBV7-9 and TRBJ1-2; no firm D call. This CDR3 has 15 residues. Germline CDR1 SEHNR, CDR2 FQNEAQ (reference sequence). Trimming stripped 4 bases from V and 4 bases from J, with 16 bases between. The CDR3 region is CASSSKNRTLYGYTF. The CDR3 nucleotides read TGTGCCAGCAGCTCCAAGAATCGGACCCTCTATGGCTACACCTTC.

The genes are TRBV15 and TRBJ1-6, with D perhaps matching TRBD1 (5 bases). In germline, CDR1 is LNHNV, CDR2 YYDKDF (reference sequence). The CDR3 spans 15 residues. V dropped 3 bases and J dropped 9 bases, with 15 bases sitting between them. The CDR3 DNA reads as TGTGCCACCAGCAGGTCCTCCCGGGGGGTTTCACCCCTCCACTTT. Amino acids: CATSRSSRGVSPLHF.

This clonotype has a count of ten or more. The gene calls are TRBV12-3 or TRBV12-4 and TRBJ1-1; perhaps TRBD1 as D (5 bases). The CDR3 loop spans 13 amino acids. Trimming cost V 5 bases and J 6 bases, with 13 bases left between them. The chain's CDR3 is CASSGRRGSEAFF. In DNA form, the CDR3 reads TGTGCCAGCAGTGGGAGGAGGGGTTCTGAAGCTTTCTTT.

This clonotype was seen a handful of times. This chain links TRBV7-6 with TRBJ1-3, with D unresolved. V was cut by 3 bases and J by 3 bases, with 3 bases left in between. The CDR3 loop spans 12 amino acids. The germline V gene encodes CDR1 SGHVS and CDR2 FNYEAQ. The CDR3 loop reads CASSLYGNTIYF. DNA of the CDR3: TGTGCCAGCAGCTTGTATGGAAACACCATATATTTT.

This clonotype was recorded a few times. V and J are TRBV6-5 and TRBJ2-7; D is unresolved. The CDR3 has 14 amino acids. V lost 6 bases to trimming and J lost 6 bases, with 18 bases between them. CDR1 is MNHEY, CDR2 SVGAGI, per germline. The CDR3: CASSPPNGPGEQYF. The DNA of the CDR3 is TGTGCCAGCAGCCCCCCAAATGGGCCGGGCGAGCAGTACTTC.

The chain joins TRBV7-2 to TRBJ2-5; D call uncertain. Germline loops: CDR1 SGHTA, CDR2 FQGNSA. This CDR3 region has 12 residues. V shed 5 bases and J shed 5 bases, with 9 bases lying between them. The CDR3 DNA reads TGTGCCAGCAGCATATCCCTGGAGACCCAGTACTTC. Its protein is CASSISLETQYF.

The V and J genes are TRBV12-3 or TRBV12-4 and TRBJ1-3; D call uncertain. The CDR3 is 12 residues long. With 10 bases removed from V and 0 bases from J, the gap between germline ends came to 7 bases. This CDR3 is CATRNSGNTIYF. CDR3 coding DNA: TGTGCCACTAGGAACTCTGGAAACACCATATATTTT.

This clonotype was counted many times. The chain employs TRBV6-1 and TRBJ1-2; possible D gene TRBD1, 5 bases. The CDR3 is 13 amino acids. V lost 7 bases, J lost 1 base, and 10 bases lay in between. Germline loops: CDR1 MNHNS, CDR2 SASEGT. CDR3 bases: TGTGCCAGCACCGAAGGGGTTAACTATGGCTACACCTTC. Amino acid sequence: CASTEGVNYGYTF.

The J gene is TRBJ2-1, the V gene TRBV7-2; D might be TRBD2 (6 bases). The germline gives CDR1 SGHTA, CDR2 FQGNSA. The CDR3 loop spans 13 amino acids. V was shortened by 6 bases and J by 4 bases, with 10 bases between the two germline ends. For the CDR3, the DNA is TGTGCCAGCAGTATAGCGGCTTACAATGAGCAGTTCTTC. Protein product: CASSIAAYNEQFF.

This chain links TRBV7-2 with TRBJ1-2; D is unclear. Trimming left V 1 base short and J 5 bases short, with 11 bases between. Germline V lookup: CDR1 SGHTA, CDR2 FQGNSA. This CDR3 comprises 14 residues. The CDR3 reads CASSLDEGTYGYTF. The CDR3, as DNA: TGTGCCAGCAGCTTAGACGAAGGAACTTATGGCTACACCTTC.

The chain has TRBV12-3 or TRBV12-4 and TRBJ2-7; perhaps TRBD2 as D (5 bases). The V end lost 5 bases, the J end lost 3 bases, and 14 bases lay between the germline ends. The CDR3 has 14 amino acids. Here the CDR3 DNA reads TGTGCCAGCAGTCAACGAGGGCAGGTCTACGAGCAGTACTTC. Translating gives CASSQRGQVYEQYF.

This clonotype was seen only a few times. In DNA, the CDR3 is TGTGCCAGTAGTATAAAGGTTGGGCAGCCCCAGCATTTT. This gives the protein CASSIKVGQPQHF. The chain joins TRBV19 to TRBJ1-5; D gene uncertain. Looked up from germline, CDR1 is LNHDA and CDR2 is SQIVND (reference sequence). The CDR3 contains 13 residues. Deletions cut 2 bases from V and 7 bases from J, with 9 bases between.